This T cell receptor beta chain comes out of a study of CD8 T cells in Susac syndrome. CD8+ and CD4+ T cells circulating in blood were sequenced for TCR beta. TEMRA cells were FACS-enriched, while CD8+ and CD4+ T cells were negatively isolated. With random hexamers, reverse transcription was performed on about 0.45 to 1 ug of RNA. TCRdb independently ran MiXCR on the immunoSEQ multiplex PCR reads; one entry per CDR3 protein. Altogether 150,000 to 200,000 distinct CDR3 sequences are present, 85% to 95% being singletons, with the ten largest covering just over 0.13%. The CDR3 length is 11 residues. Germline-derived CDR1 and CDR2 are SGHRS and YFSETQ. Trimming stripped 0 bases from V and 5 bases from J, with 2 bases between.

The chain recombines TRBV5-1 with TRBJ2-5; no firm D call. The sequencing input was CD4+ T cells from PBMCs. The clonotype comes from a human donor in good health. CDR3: CASSLDETQYF. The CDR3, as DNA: TGCGCCAGCAGCTTGGACGAGACCCAGTACTTC.